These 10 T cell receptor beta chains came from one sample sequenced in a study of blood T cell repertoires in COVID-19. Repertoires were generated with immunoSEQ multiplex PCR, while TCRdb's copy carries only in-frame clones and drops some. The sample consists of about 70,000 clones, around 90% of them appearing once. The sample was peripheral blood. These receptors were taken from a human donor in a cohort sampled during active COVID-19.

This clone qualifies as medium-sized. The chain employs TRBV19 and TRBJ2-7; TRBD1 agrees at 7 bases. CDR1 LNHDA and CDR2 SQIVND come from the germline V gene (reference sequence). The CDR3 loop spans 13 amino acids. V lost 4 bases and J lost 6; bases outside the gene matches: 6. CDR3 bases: TGTGCCAGTAGTAAGGGACAGCTTACCGAGCAGTACTTC. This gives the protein CASSKGQLTEQYF.

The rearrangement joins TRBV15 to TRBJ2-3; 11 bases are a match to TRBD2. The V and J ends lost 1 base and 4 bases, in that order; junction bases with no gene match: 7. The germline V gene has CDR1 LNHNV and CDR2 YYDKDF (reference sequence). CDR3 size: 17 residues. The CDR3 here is CATSRGSLAGVADTQYF. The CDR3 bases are TGTGCCACCAGCAGAGGATCACTAGCGGGAGTTGCAGATACGCAGTATTTT.

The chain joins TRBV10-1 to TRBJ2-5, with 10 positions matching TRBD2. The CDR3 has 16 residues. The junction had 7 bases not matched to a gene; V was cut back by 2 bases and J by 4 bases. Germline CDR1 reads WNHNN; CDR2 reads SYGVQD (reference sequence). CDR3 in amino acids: CASSERLAGEAETQYF. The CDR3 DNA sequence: TGCGCCAGCAGTGAGAGGCTAGCGGGAGAGGCAGAGACCCAGTACTTC.

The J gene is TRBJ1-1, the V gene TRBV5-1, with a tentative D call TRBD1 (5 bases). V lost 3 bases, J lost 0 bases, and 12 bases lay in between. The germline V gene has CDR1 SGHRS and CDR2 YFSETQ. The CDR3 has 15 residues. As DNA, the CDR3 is TGCGCCAGCAGCTCGCCCGGGGGTGTGAACACTGAAGCTTTCTTT. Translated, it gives CASSSPGGVNTEAFF.

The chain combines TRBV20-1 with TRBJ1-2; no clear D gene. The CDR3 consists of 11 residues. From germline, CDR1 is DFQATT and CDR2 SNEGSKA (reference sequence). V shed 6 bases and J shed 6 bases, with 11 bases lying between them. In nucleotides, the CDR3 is TGCAGTGCGGGCGCATACAATGGCTACACCTTC. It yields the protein CSAGAYNGYTF.

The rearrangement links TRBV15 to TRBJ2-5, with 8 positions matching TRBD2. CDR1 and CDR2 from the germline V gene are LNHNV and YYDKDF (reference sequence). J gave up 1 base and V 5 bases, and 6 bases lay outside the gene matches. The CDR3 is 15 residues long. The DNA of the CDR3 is TGTGCCACCAGCCCCCGCGGGGGGTCCCAAGAGACCCAGTACTTC. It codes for CATSPRGGSQETQYF.

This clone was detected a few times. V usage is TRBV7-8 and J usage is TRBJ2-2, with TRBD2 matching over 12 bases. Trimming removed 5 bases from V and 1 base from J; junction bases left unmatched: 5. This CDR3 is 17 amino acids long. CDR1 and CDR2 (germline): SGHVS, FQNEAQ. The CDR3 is CASSRTSGAGNTGELFF. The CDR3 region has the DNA TGTGCCAGCAGCCGGACTAGCGGGGCTGGGAACACCGGGGAGCTGTTTTTT.

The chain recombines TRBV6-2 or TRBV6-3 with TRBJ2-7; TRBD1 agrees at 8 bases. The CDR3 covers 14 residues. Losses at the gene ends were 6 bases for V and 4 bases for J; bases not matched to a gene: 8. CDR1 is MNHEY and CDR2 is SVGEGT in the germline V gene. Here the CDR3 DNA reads TGTGCCAGCAGCACCCAGGGGGCGCGTTACGAGCAGTACTTC. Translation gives CASSTQGARYEQYF.

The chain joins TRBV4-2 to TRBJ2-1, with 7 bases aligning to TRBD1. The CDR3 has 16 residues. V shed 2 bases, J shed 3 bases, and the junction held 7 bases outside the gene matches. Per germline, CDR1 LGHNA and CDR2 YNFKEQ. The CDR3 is CASSQIGDRDYNEQFF. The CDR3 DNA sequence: TGTGCCAGCAGCCAAATAGGTGACAGGGACTACAATGAGCAGTTCTTC.

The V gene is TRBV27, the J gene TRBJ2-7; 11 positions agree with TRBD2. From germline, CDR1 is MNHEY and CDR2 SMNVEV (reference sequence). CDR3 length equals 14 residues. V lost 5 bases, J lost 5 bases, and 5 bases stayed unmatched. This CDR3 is CASSMLAGGNEQYF. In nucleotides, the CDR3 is TGTGCCAGCAGTATGCTAGCGGGAGGAAACGAGCAGTACTTC.